This T cell receptor (beta chain) emerged from a study of cytomegalovirus exposure and HLA in healthy donors. On the study more broadly: Within the Caucasian-associated ancestry cluster were roughly 82% of the 350 to 400 genotyped donors.

Broader study findings: Sequences of the TCR beta chain were said to predict the HLA-A and HLA-B alleles of most subjects accurately. The classifier was said to identify cytomegalovirus status with high specificity and sensitivity. An ancestry cluster, one associated with Asian ancestry, reportedly showed fewer N-insertions than the 666-donor mean in a later analysis.

Researchers ran the PCR with 60 Vbeta and 13 Jbeta primers. The assay was immunoSEQ multiplex PCR, and TCRdb's table has in-frame clones only and misses some. The data contain about 98,000 clones, 80% to 85% of them singletons. Of note for this clone: The antigen is undetermined.

Germline CDR1 reads SGHRS; CDR2 reads YFSETQ. Trimming shortened V by 0 bases and J by 0 bases, and 9 bases separated the two germline ends. This CDR3 is built from 15 residues. The V call is TRBV5-1, the J call TRBJ2-5; no firm D call. Specimen: PBMCs. The sequence was collected from a man in his forties in good health and CMV-seronegative. CDR3 nucleotide sequence: TGCGCCAGCAGCTTGGTGGGCGCCTACCAAGAGACCCAGTACTTC. Its protein is CASSLVGAYQETQYF.